This paragraph covers one T cell receptor (beta chain) sequence. This sample was included in a study of blood T cell repertoires in COVID-19. Study summary: Sites across the United States, Italy and Spain contributed samples from acute and convalescent COVID-19. PBMCs, B-cell-depleted T cells, or T cells provided the cDNA or gDNA that made up the material.

V lost 3 bases and J 4 bases, leaving 12 bases between the germline ends. CDR3 length: 14 amino acids. Looked up from germline, CDR1 is SNHLY and CDR2 is FYNNEI. In the original workflow: Reference gene primer amplification yielded estimated nucleated cell counts. Clones were sequenced by immunoSEQ multiplex PCR, and TCRdb holds only the in-frame ones, with some missing. Clonal size and the V and J genes are those of that table, whereas D and trimming came from the DNA. The table shows under 200,000 clones, with about 80% occurring only once. Input material: peripheral blood. This sequence was found in a man between 65 and 79 years old with active or convalescent COVID-19. This chain connects TRBV2 to TRBJ1-1, with D hard to call. Here the CDR3 reads CASSDRGGFTEAFF. The CDR3 bases are TGTGCCAGCAGTGACCGTGGAGGATTCACTGAAGCTTTCTTT.